This TCR beta chain was found in a study of OX40 agonist ivuxolimab in advanced cancers. Germline V gene data show CDR1 as MNHNS and CDR2 as SASEGT. V shed 3 bases and J shed 5 bases, with 16 bases lying between them. CDR3 length equals 15 residues. Assay: immunoSEQ multiplex PCR; the TCRdb copy retains only in-frame clones and omits some. The sample has some 110,000 clones, just over 90% seen once. The sequences come from CD4+ or CD8+ T cells sorted from blood, collected in a trial of the OX40 agonist ivuxolimab. The sequence was obtained from an adult with an advanced solid tumor such as melanoma, head and neck, liver or kidney cancer. The gene calls are TRBV6-1 and TRBJ2-5; either TRBD1 or TRBD2 may supply D (5 bases each). The CDR3 bases are TGTGCCAGCAGTGATCGAGGGACCATAGGGGAGACCCAGTACTTC. Translating gives CASSDRGTIGETQYF.